This T cell receptor (beta chain) appears in the sequencing data of a study of T-cell memory formation after mild COVID-19. Study-wide results and limits: Several responding clones turned up in pre-infection memory, indicating that cross-reactive memory may have taken part. Contracting clones from day 15 to 85 had balanced CD4/CD8; later expanders favoured CD4+. Clones from the second wave (peaking day 37) had unconfirmed SARS-CoV-2 specificity.

From the 5' RACE reads, TCRdb called clonotypes with MiXCR, one entry per CDR3 protein. The data hold about 68,000 distinct CDR3 sequences, with 15% to 20% observed a single time. The V gene's germline CDR1 is SGDLS and CDR2 YYNGEE. The CDR3 length is 14 residues. Germline trimming cut 5 bases from V and 1 base from J; bases unmatched to any gene: 3. Note on this clonotype: The antigen is unknown.

This rearrangement joins TRBV9 to TRBJ2-1; 7 bases are a match to TRBD1. The TCR originated in an adult woman who had mild COVID-19 (a few samples of this study predate the infection). Cell type and time point are not known. Specimen: PBMCs or a T cell subset sorted from them (not recorded which). The CDR3 nucleotides are TGTGCCAGCAGTAGACAGGGTTCCTACAATGAGCAGTTCTTC. Protein: CASSRQGSYNEQFF.